The 10 T cell receptor beta chains in this list originate from one sample, sequenced in a study of vaccination and CD4 T cells after COVID-19 (dated by TCRdb to 2021 to 2024). Library generation was performed with PCR. For sequencing, an Illumina iSeq 100 was employed. At the Johns Hopkins FTIC core, DNA from the cultured CD4+ T cells underwent TCR sequencing with the Oncomine TCR Beta short-read assay. The raw public data were reprocessed by TCRdb itself: fastp quality trimming at Q25, MiXCR clonotype calling, in-frame beta chains only. Entries are consolidated by CDR3 protein sequence, retaining the most common genes and DNA. Here the sample has about 15,000 distinct CDR3 sequences; roughly 55% occur a single time. About a sixth of the sample is held by the ten biggest clonotypes. These receptors' targets are unknown. According to the study, the label for this sample's treatment or condition signals: roughly 10-day PBMC culture with coronavirus spike peptide pools or control peptides (ViraFEST assay).

The specimen sequenced was CD4+ T cells from blood, cultured in vitro. The receptor set was obtained from a human donor who had recovered from COVID-19.

The chain couples TRBV20-1 to TRBJ2-7; 7 bases match TRBD2. V was clipped by 5 bases and J by 2 bases; unmatched bases: 15. The CDR3 runs to 16 residues. From germline, CDR1 is DFQATT and CDR2 SNEGSKA (reference sequence). The CDR3 DNA reads as TGCAGTGCTCATACTACTCGCGGGAGAATCCCCTACGAGCAGTACTTC. Protein product: CSAHTTRGRIPYEQYF.

This clonotype showed up just a few times. The chain has TRBV20-1 and TRBJ2-3; D unclear. In germline, CDR1 is DFQATT, CDR2 SNEGSKA (reference sequence). This CDR3 contains 12 residues. V was trimmed by 5 bases and J by 5 bases, leaving 11 bases between them. The CDR3 sequence: CSAPSVGDTQYF. The DNA for the CDR3 is TGCAGTGCTCCTTCAGTGGGAGATACGCAGTATTTT.

V and J are TRBV19 and TRBJ2-7; 8 bases align to TRBD1. This CDR3 region has 16 residues. CDR1 is LNHDA and CDR2 is SQIVND in the germline V gene (reference sequence). After removal of 4 bases from V and 0 bases from J, the junction contained 8 bases not matched to a gene. The CDR3 reads CASSTTPGTGSYEQYF. The DNA for the CDR3 is TGTGCCAGTAGTACGACCCCCGGGACAGGCTCCTACGAGCAGTACTTC.

This sequence joins TRBV19 and TRBJ2-5, with 13 bases that match TRBD2. The CDR3 is 15 amino acids. CDR1 is LNHDA, CDR2 SQIVND, per germline (reference sequence). Trimming removed 7 bases from V and 11 bases from J; junction bases left unmatched: 13. The CDR3 is CASTPTSGRSESQYF. DNA for the CDR3: TGTGCCAGTACCCCGACTAGCGGGAGGTCGGAATCTCAGTACTTC.

A single count supports this clonotype. The chain employs TRBV28 and TRBJ2-2, with 13 bases aligning to TRBD2. Germline assignment: CDR1 MDHEN and CDR2 SYDVKM. J lost 13 bases, V lost 6 bases, and 14 bases had no gene match. The length of the CDR3 is 16 residues. The CDR3 DNA reads as TGTGCCAGCAGCCAAGGAGGGACTAGCGGGGAGTCTGGGCTGTTTTTT. It encodes CASSQGGTSGESGLFF.

This clonotype showed up just a few times. The chain uses TRBV27 and TRBJ2-1; 13 bases fit TRBD2. The V and J ends lost 4 bases and 4 bases, in that order; junction bases with no gene match: 13. Germline lookup yields CDR1 MNHEY and CDR2 SMNVEV (reference sequence). CDR3 length equals 19 residues. CDR3 bases: TGTGCCAGCAGTTGGGGGCATACTAGCGGGAGGGGCCTTTACAATGAGCAGTTCTTC. It encodes CASSWGHTSGRGLYNEQFF.

The rearrangement joins TRBV6-1 to TRBJ1-2; 8 bases fit TRBD1. The germline V gene has CDR1 MNHNS and CDR2 SASEGT. The CDR3 extends over 13 amino acids. Germline trimming cut 6 bases from V and 5 bases from J; bases unmatched to any gene: 5. The CDR3, as DNA: TGTGCCAGCAGGATGACAGGGGAATATGGCTACACCTTC. This sequence encodes CASRMTGEYGYTF.

This chain links TRBV4-1 with TRBJ2-5; D is uncertain. CDR3 length: 16 amino acids. CDR1 is MGHRA, CDR2 YSYEKL, per germline. The V and J ends lost 1 base and 0 bases respectively, with 12 bases between them. In DNA, the CDR3 is TGCGCCAGCAGCCAAGCGTCTTCCAGCTACCAAGAGACCCAGTACTTC. Protein product: CASSQASSSYQETQYF.

The chain recombines TRBV6-5 with TRBJ1-2; D is ambiguous. The CDR3 loop spans 14 amino acids. The germline V gene encodes CDR1 MNHEY and CDR2 SVGAGI. The V and J ends lost 0 bases and 7 bases respectively, with 12 bases between them. The CDR3 DNA is TGTGCCAGCAGTTACTCGGAGGCTGCAGCTGGCTACACCTTC. Residues: CASSYSEAAAGYTF.

The rearrangement joins TRBV20-1 to TRBJ2-3; D is undetermined. Trimming shortened V by 5 bases and J by 0 bases, and 15 bases separated the two germline ends. This CDR3 has 15 residues. In germline, CDR1 is DFQATT, CDR2 SNEGSKA (reference sequence). The chain's CDR3 is CSAGFRMASTDTQYF. The CDR3 DNA reads as TGCAGTGCTGGATTCCGTATGGCTAGCACAGATACGCAGTATTTT.